A single T cell receptor beta chain is shown here with its context. This CDR3 is built from 13 residues. Germline CDR1 is SQVTM and CDR2 is ANQGSEA. The V end lost 0 bases, the J end lost 4 bases, and 9 bases lay between the germline ends. The entry originates in a study of CD8 T cells in Susac syndrome. About the research overall: Among the Susac syndrome patients sequenced, 5 or 6 had active disease and 8 or 9 were in remission. At the time their blood was drawn, patients with Susac syndrome were either therapy-naive, on corticosteroids (with some of them also receiving intravenous immunoglobulin), or on intravenous immunoglobulin alone.

Isolation of CD8+ and CD4+ T cells was performed negatively, whereas enrichment of TEMRA cells was done by FACS. An amount of RNA that ranged from roughly 0.45 to 1 ug was reverse transcribed with random hexamers. Amplification of the TCR beta CDR3 was carried out by immunoSEQ multiplex PCR, which spanned a total of 54 Vbeta and 13 Jbeta segments. In TCRdb, the immunoSEQ multiplex PCR reads were re-called with MiXCR into one record per CDR3 protein. The table lists roughly 250,000 distinct CDR3 sequences, 90% to 97% of them singletons. The clonotype was recovered from a human donor with Susac syndrome. The sequencing input was CD4+ T cells from PBMCs. The V and J genes are TRBV29-1 and TRBJ1-1, with D unresolved. The CDR3 is CSVEDGIRTEAFF. DNA of the CDR3: TGCAGCGTTGAAGATGGGATCCGCACTGAAGCTTTCTTT.